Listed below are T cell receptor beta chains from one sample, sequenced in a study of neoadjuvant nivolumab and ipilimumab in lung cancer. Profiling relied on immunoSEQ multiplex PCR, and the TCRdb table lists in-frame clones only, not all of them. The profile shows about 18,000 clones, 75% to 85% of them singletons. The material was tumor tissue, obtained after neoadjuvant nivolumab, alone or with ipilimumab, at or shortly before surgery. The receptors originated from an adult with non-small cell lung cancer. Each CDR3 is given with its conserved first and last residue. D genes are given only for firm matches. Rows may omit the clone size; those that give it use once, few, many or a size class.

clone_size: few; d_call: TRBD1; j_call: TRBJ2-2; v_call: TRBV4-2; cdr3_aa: CASSRQSRTEDRRNTGELFF; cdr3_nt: TGTGCCAGCAGCCGGCAGTCGAGAACTGAGGACAGGAGGAACACCGGGGAGCTGTTTTTT
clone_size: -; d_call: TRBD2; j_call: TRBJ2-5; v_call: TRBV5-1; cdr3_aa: CASSTASGGPQETQYF; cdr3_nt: TGCGCCAGCAGCACAGCTAGCGGGGGACCACAAGAGACCCAGTACTTC
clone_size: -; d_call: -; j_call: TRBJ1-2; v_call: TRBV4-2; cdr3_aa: CASSQKGRSRGYTF; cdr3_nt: TGTGCCAGCAGCCAAAAAGGACGTTCGAGGGGCTACACCTTC
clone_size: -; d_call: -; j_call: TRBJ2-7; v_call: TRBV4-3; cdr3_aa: CASSQVPQGTYEQYF; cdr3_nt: TGCGCCAGCAGCCAAGTCCCACAGGGTACCTACGAGCAGTACTTC
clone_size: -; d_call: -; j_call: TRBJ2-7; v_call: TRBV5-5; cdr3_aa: CASSLGFDYEQYF; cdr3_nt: TGTGCCAGCAGCTTGGGTTTCGACTACGAGCAGTACTTC
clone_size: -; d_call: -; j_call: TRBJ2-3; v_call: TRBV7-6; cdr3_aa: CASSFGMRTTDTQYF; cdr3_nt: TGTGCCAGCAGCTTCGGAATGCGGACCACAGATACGCAGTATTTT
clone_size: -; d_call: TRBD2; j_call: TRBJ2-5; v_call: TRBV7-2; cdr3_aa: CASSSLPLAGQETQYF; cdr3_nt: TGTGCCAGCAGCTCCCTCCCGCTAGCGGGCCAAGAGACCCAGTACTTC
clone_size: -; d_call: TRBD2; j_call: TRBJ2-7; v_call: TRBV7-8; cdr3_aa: CASSQRLRGGSYEQYF; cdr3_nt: TGTGCCAGCAGCCAGCGACTACGCGGGGGTTCCTACGAGCAGTACTTC
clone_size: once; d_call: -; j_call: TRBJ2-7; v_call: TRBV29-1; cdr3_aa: CSSWDGKQYF; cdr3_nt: TGCAGCTCCTGGGACGGCAAGCAGTACTTC
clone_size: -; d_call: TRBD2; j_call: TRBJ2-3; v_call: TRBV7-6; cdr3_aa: CASSPRWASGGSTDTQYF; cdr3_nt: TGTGCCAGCAGCCCCCGCTGGGCTAGCGGGGGGAGCACAGATACGCAGTATTTT
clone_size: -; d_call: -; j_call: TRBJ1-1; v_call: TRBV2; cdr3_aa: CASRSRRYQTEAFF; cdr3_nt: TGTGCCAGCAGGAGCCGACGTTATCAGACTGAAGCTTTCTTT
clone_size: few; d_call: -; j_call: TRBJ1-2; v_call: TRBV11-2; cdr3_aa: CASSIAVGNYGYTF; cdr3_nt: TGTGCCAGCAGCATAGCGGTGGGTAACTATGGCTACACCTTC
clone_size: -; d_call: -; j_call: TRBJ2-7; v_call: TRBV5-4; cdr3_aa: CASSLLSGTGSGEQYF; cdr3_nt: TGTGCCAGCAGCTTGTTATCAGGGACGGGCTCCGGCGAGCAGTACTTC
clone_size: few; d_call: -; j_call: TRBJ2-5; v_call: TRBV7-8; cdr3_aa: CASSLVVPLMGETQYF; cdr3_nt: TGTGCCAGCAGCTTAGTAGTCCCCCTGATGGGGGAGACCCAGTACTTC
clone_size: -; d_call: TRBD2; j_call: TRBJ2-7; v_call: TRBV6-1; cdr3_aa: CASSNGLAGGYEQYF; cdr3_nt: TGTGCCAGCAGTAACGGACTAGCGGGAGGCTACGAGCAGTACTTC
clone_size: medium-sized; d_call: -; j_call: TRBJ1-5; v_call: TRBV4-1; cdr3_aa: CASSQDRQVGQSNQPQHF; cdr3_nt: TGCGCCAGCAGCCAAGATCGCCAGGTAGGACAGAGCAATCAGCCCCAGCATTTT